Included here is one TCR beta chain sequence, with context. Its matching antigen is unknown. The source of the sample is a study of cytomegalovirus exposure and HLA in healthy donors. The ends were cut back, 8 bases at V and 0 bases at J, with 20 bases in the middle. There are 17 residues in the CDR3. Germline CDR1 is MDHEN and CDR2 is SYDVKM. The PCR ran on 60 Vbeta and 13 Jbeta primers. The repertoire was sequenced with immunoSEQ multiplex PCR; TCRdb's copy has only in-frame clones and lacks some. This sample has about 160,000 clones, with 70% to 80% found just once. Each donor was nominally healthy when sampled (though unrecorded immune exposures were likely). Study-level results: As was reported, the classifier diagnosed cytomegalovirus status with high specificity and sensitivity. In presence/absence analyses, roughly uniform sequencing depth across donors was assumed.

The origin of this receptor is a woman between 45 and 65 years old in good health and CMV-seronegative. The chain couples TRBV28 to TRBJ1-3; tentative D call: TRBD1 (6 bases). The sequenced sample was PBMCs. Written as DNA, the CDR3 is TGTGCCAGCGGGGGGGCAGCACTAAGAGGCTCTGGAAACACCATATATTTT. It specifies CASGGAALRGSGNTIYF.